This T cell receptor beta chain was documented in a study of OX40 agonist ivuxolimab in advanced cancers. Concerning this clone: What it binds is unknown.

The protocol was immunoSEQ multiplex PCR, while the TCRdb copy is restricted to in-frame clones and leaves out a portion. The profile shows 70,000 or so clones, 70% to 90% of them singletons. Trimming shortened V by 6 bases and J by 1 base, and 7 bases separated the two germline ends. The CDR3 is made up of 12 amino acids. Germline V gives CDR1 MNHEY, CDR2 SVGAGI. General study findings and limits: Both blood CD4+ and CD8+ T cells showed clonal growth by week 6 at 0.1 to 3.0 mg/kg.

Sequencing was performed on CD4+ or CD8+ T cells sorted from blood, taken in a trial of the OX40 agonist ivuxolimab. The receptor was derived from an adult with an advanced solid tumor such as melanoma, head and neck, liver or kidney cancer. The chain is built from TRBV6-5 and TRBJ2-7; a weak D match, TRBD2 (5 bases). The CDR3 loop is CASRRTSYEQYF. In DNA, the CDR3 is TGTGCCAGCAGAAGGACTTCCTACGAGCAGTACTTC.